The clone carrying this TCR beta chain was counted once. The CDR3 consists of 15 residues. Germline CDR1 and CDR2: LGHNA and YNFKEQ. V lost 4 bases to trimming and J lost 7 bases, with 16 bases between them. This table comes from immunoSEQ multiplex PCR, and its TCRdb copy is limited to in-frame clones, with some not included. The sample records roughly 100,000 clones, around 85% being singletons. The data belong to a study of OX40 agonist ivuxolimab in advanced cancers. V and J are TRBV4-2 and TRBJ1-4; a possible D gene is TRBD1 (5 bases). The source is an adult with an advanced solid tumor such as melanoma, head and neck, liver or kidney cancer. Specimen: CD4+ or CD8+ T cells sorted from blood, collected in a trial of the OX40 agonist ivuxolimab. The CDR3 here is CASSPRDYRTEKLFF. The CDR3 DNA follows: TGTGCCAGCAGCCCCCGGGACTACAGAACTGAAAAACTGTTTTTT.